This paragraph covers one TCR beta chain sequence. The target antigen is unknown. The V gene's germline CDR1 is GTSNPN and CDR2 SVGIG (reference sequence). V dropped 5 bases and J dropped 11 bases, with 12 bases sitting between them. The CDR3 totals 10 residues. These data come from a study of T cell responses to AZD1222 COVID-19 vaccine. Study results and limitations: Sampling that yielded the repertoires occurred only after the peak T cell response. Spike-specific TCR breadth and depth grew following two AZD1222 doses.

Libraries were prepared by immunoSEQ multiplex PCR; TCRdb keeps only in-frame clonotypes and omits some of them. The sample yields approximately 89,000 clones, around 84% seen once. The TCR sequence derives from an adult who received the AZD1222 COVID-19 vaccine. This chain joins TRBV30 and TRBJ1-1; maybe TRBD1 (6 bases). The sequenced sample was peripheral blood, obtained 28 days after the second AZD1222 dose. The CDR3 protein is CAWEQGRAFF. In nucleotides, the CDR3 is TGTGCCTGGGAACAGGGCCGGGCTTTCTTT.